This paragraph reports one T cell receptor beta chain. What it recognizes is unknown. This table comes from immunoSEQ multiplex PCR, and its TCRdb copy is limited to in-frame clones, with some not included. Of over 35,000 clones listed, 76% are singletons. Isolation of CD4+ T cells took place after about nine days of culture. The person had a PCR-confirmed SARS-CoV-2 infection during March to December 2020. Participants were vaccinated with two doses of either the BNT162b2 or mRNA-1273 vaccine. These data belong to a study of vaccination effects on CD4 cells after COVID-19. J lost 5 bases, V lost 5 bases, and 10 bases had no gene match. CDR3 length: 17 residues. Germline V CDR1 and CDR2: SGHTA, FQGNSA.

The sample consisted of CD4+ T cells from PBMCs cultured without peptide, taken after COVID-19 vaccination. This chain connects TRBV7-2 to TRBJ2-1, with 12 bases fitting TRBD2. The sequence came from a human donor who had a prior SARS-CoV-2 infection. CDR3 in amino acids: CASSGVTSGRPNNEQFF. DNA of the CDR3: TGTGCCAGCAGCGGGGTAACTAGCGGGAGGCCAAACAATGAGCAGTTCTTC.